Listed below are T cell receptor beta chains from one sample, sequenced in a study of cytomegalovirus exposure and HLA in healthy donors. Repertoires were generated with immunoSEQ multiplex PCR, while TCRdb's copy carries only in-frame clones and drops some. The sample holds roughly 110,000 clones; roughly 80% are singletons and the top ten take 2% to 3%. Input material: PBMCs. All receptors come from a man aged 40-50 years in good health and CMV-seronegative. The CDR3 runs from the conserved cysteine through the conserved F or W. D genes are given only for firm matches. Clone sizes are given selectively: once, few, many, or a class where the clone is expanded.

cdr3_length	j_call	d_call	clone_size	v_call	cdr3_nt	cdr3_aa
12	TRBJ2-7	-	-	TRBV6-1	TGTGCCAGCAGTTCTTCTATCTACGAGCAGTACTTC	CASSSSIYEQYF
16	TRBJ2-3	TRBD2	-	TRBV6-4	TGTGCCAGCAGTGACTCAGTAGCGGGGGGGCAAGATACGCAGTATTTT	CASSDSVAGGQDTQYF
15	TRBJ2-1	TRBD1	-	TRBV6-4	TGTGCCAGCAGTGACGGGCCAGGGGGCCGTTGGGAGCAGTTCTTC	CASSDGPGGRWEQFF
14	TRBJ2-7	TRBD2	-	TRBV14	TGTGCCAGCAGCCGGGGTAGCGGGGGCTACGAGCAGTACTTC	CASSRGSGGYEQYF
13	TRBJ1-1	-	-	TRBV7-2	TGTGCCAGCAGCTTAGGGAGGAACACTGAAGCTTTCTTT	CASSLGRNTEAFF
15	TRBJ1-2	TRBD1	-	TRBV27	TGTGCCAGCAGTGTCGGGACAGGGACCGGCTATGGCTACACCTTC	CASSVGTGTGYGYTF
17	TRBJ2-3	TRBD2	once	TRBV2	TGTGCCAGCAGTTCCAAGACTAGCGGGCTTCGGACAGATACGCAGTATTTT	CASSSKTSGLRTDTQYF
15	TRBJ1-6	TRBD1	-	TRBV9	TGTGCCAGCAGCCCGACAGGGGGGATAGAATCACCCCTCCACTTT	CASSPTGGIESPLHF
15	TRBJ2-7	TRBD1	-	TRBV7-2	TGTGCCAGCAGCTTAGCCTTGGACAGGGATTACGAGCAGTACTTC	CASSLALDRDYEQYF
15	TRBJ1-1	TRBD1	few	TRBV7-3	TGTGCCAGCAGCTCCCTAACAGGGGTGGTAACTGAAGCTTTCTTT	CASSSLTGVVTEAFF
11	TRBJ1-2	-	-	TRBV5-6	TGTGCCAGCAGCTCGCGGTATGGCTACACCTTC	CASSSRYGYTF
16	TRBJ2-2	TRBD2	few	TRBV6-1	TGTGCCAGCAGTGACCTAGCGGGGGGGACCACCGGGGAGCTGTTTTTT	CASSDLAGGTTGELFF
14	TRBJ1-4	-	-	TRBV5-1	TGCGCCAGCAGCACCGACAGCCCTAATGAAAAACTGTTTTTT	CASSTDSPNEKLFF
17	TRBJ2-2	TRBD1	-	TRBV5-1	TGCGCCAGCAGCCCACCTCGGACAGGGACGAACACCGGGGAGCTGTTTTTT	CASSPPRTGTNTGELFF
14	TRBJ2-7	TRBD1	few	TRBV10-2	TGCGCCAGCAGTGAGTCGCCACAGGGGGACGAGCAGTACTTC	CASSESPQGDEQYF
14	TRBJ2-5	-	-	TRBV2	TGTGCTATAAAGGCACGGCGGAATCAAGAGACCCAGTACTTC	CAIKARRNQETQYF
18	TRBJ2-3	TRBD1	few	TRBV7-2	TGTGCCAGCAGCTTAGATCTTATAGGGACAGGTTGGACAGATACGCAGTATTTT	CASSLDLIGTGWTDTQYF
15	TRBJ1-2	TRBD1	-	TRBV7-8	TGTGCCAGCAGCTCCGGACAGGGGGGGAACTATGGCTACACCTTC	CASSSGQGGNYGYTF
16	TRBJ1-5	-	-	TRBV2	TGTGCCAGCAGCGAGGGCATGGGAATGGGCAATCAGCCCCAGCATTTT	CASSEGMGMGNQPQHF
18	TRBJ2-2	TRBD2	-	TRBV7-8	TGTGCCAGCAGCCCGGGACTAGCGGGGGGGCCTCGCCCCGGGGAGCTGTTTTTT	CASSPGLAGGPRPGELFF
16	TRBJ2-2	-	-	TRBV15	TGTGCCACCAGCAGTGGTCGTACGAGGCCCACCGGGGAGCTGTTTTTT	CATSSGRTRPTGELFF
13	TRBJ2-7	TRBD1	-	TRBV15	TGTGCCACATCTCGGACAGGGCGATACGAGCAGTACTTC	CATSRTGRYEQYF
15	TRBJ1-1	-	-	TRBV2	TGTGCCAGCAGTGAATCCATGACAGGGAACACTGAAGCTTTCTTT	CASSESMTGNTEAFF
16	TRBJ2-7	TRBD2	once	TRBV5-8	TGTGCCAGCAGCCCACTAGCGGGGGGGCCCTCCTACGAGCAGTACTTC	CASSPLAGGPSYEQYF
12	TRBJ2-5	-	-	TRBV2	TGTGCCAGCAGTGCATCGGGGGAGACCCAGTACTTC	CASSASGETQYF
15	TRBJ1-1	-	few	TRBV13	TGTGCCAGCAGCCCCCTCAACTCGGGACACCGGTTGGTTTTCTTT	CASSPLNSGHRLVFF
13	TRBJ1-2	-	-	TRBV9	TGTGCCAGCGGCGACGGGTGGGACTATGGCTACACCTTC	CASGDGWDYGYTF
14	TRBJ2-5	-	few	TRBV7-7	TGTGCCAGCAGCTTAAACGGGGTTCAAGAGACCCAGTACTTC	CASSLNGVQETQYF
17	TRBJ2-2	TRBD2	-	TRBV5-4	TGTGCCAGCAGCTTGACATCCACTAGCGGGGCGACCGGGGAGCTGTTTTTT	CASSLTSTSGATGELFF
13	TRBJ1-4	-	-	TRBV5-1	TGCGCCAGCAGCTTAGGCCAGGGGGAAAAACTGTTTTTT	CASSLGQGEKLFF
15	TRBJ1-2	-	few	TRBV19	TGTGCCAGTAGCATAGGTGATTGGCAGGGGAGAGGCTACACCTTC	CASSIGDWQGRGYTF
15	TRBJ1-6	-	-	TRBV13	TGTGCCAGCAGCTTATACAAAAAACATAATTCACCCCTCCACTTT	CASSLYKKHNSPLHF
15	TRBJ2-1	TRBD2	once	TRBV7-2	TGTGCCAGCAGCCTCGCGGGGACTAACTACAATGAGCAGTTCTTC	CASSLAGTNYNEQFF
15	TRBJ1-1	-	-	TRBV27	TGTGCCAGCAGTTTCAGGTGGGGAGGGTTCACTGAAGCTTTCTTT	CASSFRWGGFTEAFF
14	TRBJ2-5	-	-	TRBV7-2	TGTGCCAGCAGCTTAGCCGGCAGGGATGAGACCCAGTACTTC	CASSLAGRDETQYF
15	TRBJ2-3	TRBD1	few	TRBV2	TGTGCCAGCAGTGAGTACGGACAGGCAGCAGATACGCAGTATTTT	CASSEYGQAADTQYF
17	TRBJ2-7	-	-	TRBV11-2	TGTGCCAGCAGCTTAAGTAACCCCGGCAGGGGATACTACGAGCAGTACTTC	CASSLSNPGRGYYEQYF
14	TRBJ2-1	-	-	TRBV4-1	TGCGCCAGCAGCCGGGGAGGCTCCTACAATGAGCAGTTCTTC	CASSRGGSYNEQFF
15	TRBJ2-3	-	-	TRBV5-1	TGCGCCAGCAGATTTCAGTCGTCTAGCACAGATACGCAGTATTTT	CASRFQSSSTDTQYF
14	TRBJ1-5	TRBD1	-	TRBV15	TGTGCCACCAGCGGGGACAGCGAGAATCAGCCCCAGCATTTT	CATSGDSENQPQHF
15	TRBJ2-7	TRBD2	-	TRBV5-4	TGTGCCAGCAGCACCTCAGCGGGGGTCTCCTACGAGCAGTACTTC	CASSTSAGVSYEQYF
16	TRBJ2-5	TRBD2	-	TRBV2	TGTGCCAGCAGGGGGGGAACTAGCGGGGGCCTTGAGACCCAGTACTTC	CASRGGTSGGLETQYF
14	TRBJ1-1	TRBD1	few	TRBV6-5	TGTGCCAGCAGTGGGACAGCCATGAACACTGAAGCTTTCTTT	CASSGTAMNTEAFF
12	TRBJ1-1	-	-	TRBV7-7	TGTGCCAGCAGCTTCAAGAACACTGAAGCTTTCTTT	CASSFKNTEAFF
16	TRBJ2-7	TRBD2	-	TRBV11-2	TGTGCCAGCAGCTTAGAAACGGGGGGAGGACCCTACGAGCAGTACTTC	CASSLETGGGPYEQYF
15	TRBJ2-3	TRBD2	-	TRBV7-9	TGTGCCAGCAGCGACCCTAGCGGGGGCGCAGATACGCAGTATTTT	CASSDPSGGADTQYF
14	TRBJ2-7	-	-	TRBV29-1	TGCAGCGTTAGTGAGAACGGGGGTGCCTACGAGCAGTACTTC	CSVSENGGAYEQYF
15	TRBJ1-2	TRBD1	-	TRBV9	TGTGCCAGCAGCGGAGGACAGGGGGAGAGGTATGGCTACACCTTC	CASSGGQGERYGYTF
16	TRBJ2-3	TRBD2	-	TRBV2	TGTGCCAGCCTACTAGCGGGGGGGCTCGATGCAGATACGCAGTATTTT	CASLLAGGLDADTQYF
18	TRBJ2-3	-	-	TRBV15	TGTGCCACCAGCAGAGATCAACCAGGGGCCCATGGCACAGATACGCAGTATTTT	CATSRDQPGAHGTDTQYF
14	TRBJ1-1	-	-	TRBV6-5	TGTGCCAGCAGTTCAGGTTGGAAGAACACTGAAGCTTTCTTT	CASSSGWKNTEAFF
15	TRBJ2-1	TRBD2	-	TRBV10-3	TGTGCCACACAACGGGGGGGCCCGGCCTACAATGAGCAGTTCTTC	CATQRGGPAYNEQFF
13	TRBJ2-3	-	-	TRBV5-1	TGCGCCAGCAGCTATCGACAAGCAGATACGCAGTATTTT	CASSYRQADTQYF
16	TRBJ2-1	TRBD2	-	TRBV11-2	TGTGCCAGCAGCTCCAGAGCGGGGGGCCGGTACAATGAGCAGTTCTTC	CASSSRAGGRYNEQFF
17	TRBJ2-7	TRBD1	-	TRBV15	TGTGCCACCAGCAGCCCAGACACGGGACAGATGAGCTACGAGCAGTACTTC	CATSSPDTGQMSYEQYF
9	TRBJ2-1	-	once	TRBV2	TGTGCCAGCAGCCCCTGGAGGCTCTTC	CASSPWRLF
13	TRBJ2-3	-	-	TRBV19	TGTGCCAGTAGCCCTTCAGTCGTAGATACGCAGTATTTT	CASSPSVVDTQYF
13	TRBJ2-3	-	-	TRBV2	TGTGCCAGCAGTGTTACTAGAAAGGATACGCAGTATTTT	CASSVTRKDTQYF
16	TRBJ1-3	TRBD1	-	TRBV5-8	TGTGCCAGCAGCTGGGTCGGGGACAGGGTTGGAAACACCATATATTTT	CASSWVGDRVGNTIYF
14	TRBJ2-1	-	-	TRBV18	TGTGCCAGCTCACCACGGAGGACAGAAAATGAGCAGTTCTTC	CASSPRRTENEQFF